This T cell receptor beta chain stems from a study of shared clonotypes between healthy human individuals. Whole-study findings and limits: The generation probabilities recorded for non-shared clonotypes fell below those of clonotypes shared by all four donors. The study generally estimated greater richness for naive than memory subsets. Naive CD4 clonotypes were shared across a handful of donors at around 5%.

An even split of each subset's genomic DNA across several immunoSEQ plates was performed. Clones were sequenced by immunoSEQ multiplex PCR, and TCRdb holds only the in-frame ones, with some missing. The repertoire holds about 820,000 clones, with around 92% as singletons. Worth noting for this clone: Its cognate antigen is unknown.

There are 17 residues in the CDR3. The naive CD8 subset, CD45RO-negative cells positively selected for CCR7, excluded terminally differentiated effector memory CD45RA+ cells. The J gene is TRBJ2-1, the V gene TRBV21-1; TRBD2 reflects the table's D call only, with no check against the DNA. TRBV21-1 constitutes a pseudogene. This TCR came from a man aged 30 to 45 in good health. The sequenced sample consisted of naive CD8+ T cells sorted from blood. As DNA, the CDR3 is TGTGCCAGCAGCAAAGCGGGAGCGGGAGGGGGTCAGGATGAGCAGTTCTTC. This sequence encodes CASSKAGAGGGQDEQFF.